The clone carrying this T cell receptor (beta chain) was seen only a few times. The source of the sample is a study of blood T cell repertoires in COVID-19. The V segment lost 4 bases and the J segment 5 bases; nucleotides outside the gene matches: 6. The CDR3 extends over 15 amino acids. Looked up from germline, CDR1 is MNHEY and CDR2 is SVGAGI. Libraries were prepared by immunoSEQ multiplex PCR; TCRdb keeps only in-frame clonotypes and omits some of them. Of 200,000 to 250,000 clones in the sample, approximately 83% were seen once. The chain combines TRBV6-5 with TRBJ2-2, with 8 bases matching TRBD2. The receptor was isolated from a woman aged 25 to 39 who had recovered from COVID-19. The sample was peripheral blood. CDR3 loop: CASSFSGEGTGELFF. As DNA, the CDR3 is TGTGCCAGCAGTTTTAGCGGGGAAGGAACCGGGGAGCTGTTTTTT.